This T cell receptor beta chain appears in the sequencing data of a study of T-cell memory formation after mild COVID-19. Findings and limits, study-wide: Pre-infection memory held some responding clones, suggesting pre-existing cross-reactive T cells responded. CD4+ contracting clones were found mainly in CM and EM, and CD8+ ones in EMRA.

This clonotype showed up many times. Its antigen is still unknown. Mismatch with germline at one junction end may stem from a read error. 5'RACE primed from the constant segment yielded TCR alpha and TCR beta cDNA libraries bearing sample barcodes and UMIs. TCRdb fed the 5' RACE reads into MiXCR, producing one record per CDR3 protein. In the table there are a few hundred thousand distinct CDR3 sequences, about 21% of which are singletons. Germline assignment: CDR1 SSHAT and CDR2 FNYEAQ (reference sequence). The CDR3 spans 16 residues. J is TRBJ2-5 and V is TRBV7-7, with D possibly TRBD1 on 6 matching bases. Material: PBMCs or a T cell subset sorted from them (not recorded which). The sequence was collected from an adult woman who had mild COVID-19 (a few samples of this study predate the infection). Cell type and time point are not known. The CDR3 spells CASSLGRTIRGETQYF. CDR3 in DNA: TGTGCTAGCAGCTTAGGACGGACGATTAGGGGGGAGACCCAGTACTTC. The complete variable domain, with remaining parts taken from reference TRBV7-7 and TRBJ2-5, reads GAGVSQSPRYKVTKRGQDVTLRCDPISSHATLYWYQQALGQGPEFLTYFNYEAQPDKSGLPSDRFSAERPEGSISTLTIQRTEQRDSAMYRCASSLGRTIRGETQYFGPGTRLLVL.